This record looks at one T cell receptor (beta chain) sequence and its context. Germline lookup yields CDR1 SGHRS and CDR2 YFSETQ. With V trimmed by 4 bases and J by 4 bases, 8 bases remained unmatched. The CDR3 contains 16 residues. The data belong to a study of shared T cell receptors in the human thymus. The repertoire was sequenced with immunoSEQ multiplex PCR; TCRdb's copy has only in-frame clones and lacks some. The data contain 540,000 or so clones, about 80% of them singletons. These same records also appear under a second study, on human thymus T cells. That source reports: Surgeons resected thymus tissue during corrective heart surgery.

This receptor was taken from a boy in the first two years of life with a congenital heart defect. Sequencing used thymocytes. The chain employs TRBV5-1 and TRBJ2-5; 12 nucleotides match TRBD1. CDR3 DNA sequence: TGCGCCAGCAGCACCGCCGGGACAGGGGGCGGAGAGACCCAGTACTTC. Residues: CASSTAGTGGGETQYF.